These T cell receptor beta chains were read from a single sample in a study of shared clonotypes between healthy human individuals. Produced via immunoSEQ multiplex PCR; TCRdb's table is partial and in-frame only. Of 1,100,000 or so clones detected, roughly 74% appear once; the ten largest clones hold more than 0.5%. Sequences were obtained from memory CD4+ T cells from PBMCs. These receptors all come from a man aged 18 to 35 in good health. Some clones in this sample may be carry-over from other donors' samples. CDR3s include the opening cysteine and the closing phenylalanine or tryptophan. D genes are given only for firm matches. The size field is filled for only some rows; it gives once, few, many or a size class.

CDR3	DNA	D	V	J	size
CASSSWLAGTYEQYF	TGTGCCAGCAGTAGTTGGCTAGCGGGAACCTACGAGCAGTACTTC	.	TRBV21-1	TRBJ2-7	.
CASSLGVDYYEQYF	TGCGCCAGCAGCTTGGGGGTAGACTATTACGAGCAGTACTTC	.	TRBV5-1	TRBJ2-7	once
CASRPDRDYYNEQFF	TGTGCCAGCAGACCGGACAGGGATTACTACAATGAGCAGTTCTTC	TRBD1	TRBV7-2	TRBJ2-1	.
CAWSVYGGREETQYF	TGTGCCTGGAGTGTATATGGCGGGAGAGAAGAGACCCAGTACTTC	TRBD2	TRBV30	TRBJ2-5	.
CASTPDRVGETQYF	TGTGCCAGCACCCCGGACAGGGTAGGAGAGACCCAGTACTTC	TRBD1	TRBV28	TRBJ2-5	.
CASSSQTGSTDTQYF	TGCGCCAGCAGCTCCCAGACAGGGAGCACAGATACGCAGTATTTT	TRBD1	TRBV5-1	TRBJ2-3	.
CSAGTGATEQYF	TGCAGCGCCGGGACAGGGGCTACTGAGCAGTACTTC	TRBD1	TRBV29-1	TRBJ2-7	once
CASSLTSGSSDTQYF	TGTGCCAGCAGCTTAACTAGCGGGAGTTCGGATACGCAGTATTTT	TRBD2	TRBV7-3	TRBJ2-3	.
CASSQTTGGHEQYF	TGTGCCAGCTCACAAACGACAGGGGGCCACGAGCAGTACTTC	TRBD1	TRBV18	TRBJ2-7	.
CASSVVGTREETQYF	TGTGCCAGCAGCGTAGTGGGGACCCGGGAGGAGACCCAGTACTTC	.	TRBV9	TRBJ2-5	.
CASSKSSGRALETQYF	TGTGCCAGCAGCAAATCTAGCGGGAGGGCCCTGGAGACCCAGTACTTC	TRBD2	TRBV5-4	TRBJ2-5	.
CASSLGPGGPSGNTIYF	TGTGCCAGCAGCTTAGGTCCAGGGGGCCCCTCTGGAAACACCATATATTTT	TRBD1	TRBV7-9	TRBJ1-3	.
CASSYTPGRVEQYF	TGTGCCAGCAGTTACACCCCGGGTAGGGTCGAGCAGTACTTC	.	TRBV6-5	TRBJ2-7	.
CASSQAGTGVDTQYF	TGTGCCAGCAGCCAGGCCGGGACAGGGGTGGATACGCAGTATTTT	TRBD1	TRBV5-5	TRBJ2-3	once
CAILPDGAYEQYF	TGTGCCATACTCCCGGACGGAGCCTACGAGCAGTACTTC	.	TRBV28	TRBJ2-7	many
CASSTTAGNTIYF	TGTGCCAGCAGCACGACAGCTGGAAACACCATATATTTT	.	TRBV7-2	TRBJ1-3	.
CASILAGPNTGELFF	TGTGCCAGCATACTAGCGGGACCGAACACCGGGGAGCTGTTTTTT	TRBD2	TRBV2	TRBJ2-2	.
CASSLNRGLIGYTF	TGTGCCAGCAGTCTAAACAGGGGACTGATCGGCTACACCTTC	TRBD1	TRBV7-8	TRBJ1-2	.
CASSFHSFAGPGTEAFF	TGTGCCAGCAGCTTCCACTCCTTCGCGGGGCCCGGGACTGAAGCTTTCTTT	.	TRBV11-2	TRBJ1-1	.
CASSATPHMNTEAFF	TGTGCCAGTAGTGCCACCCCGCATATGAACACTGAAGCTTTCTTT	.	TRBV19	TRBJ1-1	.
CAWRRRNSYEQYF	TGTGCCTGGAGGAGACGAAACTCCTACGAGCAGTACTTC	.	TRBV30	TRBJ2-7	.
CASSGEGVEAFF	TGTGCCAGCAGTGGGGAGGGTGTTGAAGCTTTCTTT	.	TRBV2	TRBJ1-1	.
CASSAGLAGGDEQFF	TGTGCCAGCAGCGCGGGACTAGCGGGGGGGGATGAGCAGTTCTTC	TRBD2	TRBV11-3	TRBJ2-1	.
CASSLFRQGAGADQYF	TGTGCCAGCAGCTTGTTCAGACAGGGGGCCGGGGCCGACCAGTACTTC	TRBD1	TRBV5-6	TRBJ2-5	few
CASSLASAGLSYEQYF	TGTGCCAGCAGCCTTGCGTCGGCGGGCCTTTCCTACGAGCAGTACTTC	.	TRBV5-4	TRBJ2-7	.
CACVQWPQNEQFF	TGTGCCTGTGTTCAGTGGCCCCAGAATGAGCAGTTCTTC	.	TRBV30	TRBJ2-1	.
CASSRTSGSYEQYF	TGTGCCAGTAGTAGGACTAGCGGGAGTTACGAGCAGTACTTC	TRBD2	TRBV19	TRBJ2-7	.
CASRSETLSSGNTIYF	TGTGCCAGCAGGTCCGAGACGTTGAGCTCTGGAAACACCATATATTTT	.	TRBV2	TRBJ1-3	.
CAYSGTGGQETQYF	TGTGCCTATTCGGGAACAGGGGGACAGGAGACCCAGTACTTC	TRBD1	TRBV30	TRBJ2-5	.
CASSPIGRLLRGNQPQHF	TGTGCCAGCAGCCCTATCGGACGGCTACTGAGGGGCAATCAGCCCCAGCATTTT	.	TRBV27	TRBJ1-5	.
CASRTIMNTEAFF	TGTGCCAGCAGAACGATCATGAACACTGAAGCTTTCTTT	.	TRBV28	TRBJ1-1	few
CASSLELLSLNEQFF	TGCGCCAGCAGCTTGGAACTTCTTTCCCTCAATGAGCAGTTCTTC	.	TRBV5-1	TRBJ2-1	.
CASSRLENTGELFF	TGTGCCAGCAGTCGACTAGAGAACACCGGGGAGCTGTTTTTT	.	TRBV28	TRBJ2-2	.
CASSLEGTSGSYEQFF	TGCGCCAGCAGCTTGGAGGGGACTAGCGGGAGCTATGAGCAGTTCTTC	TRBD2	TRBV5-1	TRBJ2-1	.
CASSLWATRSGANVLTF	TGTGCCAGCAGCCTTTGGGCCACCCGGTCTGGGGCCAACGTCCTGACTTTC	.	TRBV5-8	TRBJ2-6	.
CASSLGQFNEKLFF	TGCGCCAGCAGCTTAGGCCAGTTCAATGAAAAACTGTTTTTT	.	TRBV5-1	TRBJ1-4	few
CASSYSGLVGVEQYF	TGTGCCAGCAGTTACTCGGGTTTGGTAGGGGTCGAGCAGTACTTC	.	TRBV6-5	TRBJ2-7	.
CASSPTTGAGYGYTF	TGCGCCAGCAGCCCGACGACAGGGGCTGGCTATGGCTACACCTTC	TRBD1	TRBV5-1	TRBJ1-2	.
CATSRDLTSGYNEQFF	TGTGCCACCAGCAGAGATCTGACTAGCGGATACAATGAGCAGTTCTTC	TRBD2	TRBV15	TRBJ2-1	.
CASSWAPVGYGYTF	TGTGCCAGTAGTTGGGCGCCGGTCGGCTATGGCTACACCTTC	.	TRBV19	TRBJ1-2	.
CASSAVTSGSDTQYF	TGTGCCAGCAGCGCTGTGACTAGCGGGAGTGATACGCAGTATTTT	TRBD2	TRBV5-4	TRBJ2-3	.
CASSSAGGPDEKLFF	TGTGCCAGCAGTTCGGCGGGGGGGCCCGATGAAAAACTGTTTTTT	.	TRBV28	TRBJ1-4	.
CASSLRGQETQYF	TGTGCCAGCAGCCTAAGGGGTCAAGAGACCCAGTACTTC	.	TRBV9	TRBJ2-5	few
CASSFLYSPLHF	TGTGCCAGCAGCTTCCTTTATTCACCCCTCCACTTT	.	TRBV5-6	TRBJ1-6	.
CASSLTSRADTQYF	TGTGCCAGCAGCTTGACTAGTCGCGCAGATACGCAGTATTTT	.	TRBV7-3	TRBJ2-3	.
CASSYSFQGANIQYF	TGTGCCAGCAGTTACTCGTTCCAGGGTGCGAACATTCAGTACTTC	.	TRBV6-5	TRBJ2-4	.
CASSPQGQGMNTEAFF	TGTGCCAGCTCACCCCAAGGACAGGGGATGAACACTGAAGCTTTCTTT	TRBD1	TRBV18	TRBJ1-1	.
CASSPELAANTGELFF	TGTGCCAGCTCACCGGAACTAGCGGCGAACACCGGGGAGCTGTTTTTT	TRBD2	TRBV18	TRBJ2-2	.
CASSPGQAISLRAGNTIYF	TGCGCCAGCAGCCCTGGACAGGCCATCTCCCTTCGGGCTGGAAACACCATATATTTT	TRBD1	TRBV5-1	TRBJ1-3	.
CASSTSGATNTGELFF	TGTGCCAGCAGCACCTCAGGGGCAACGAACACCGGGGAGCTGTTTTTT	.	TRBV7-9	TRBJ2-2	.
CASSLEPTSYNEQFF	TGTGCCAGCAGCTTGGAACCGACTAGCTACAATGAGCAGTTCTTC	.	TRBV5-5	TRBJ2-1	.
CARRMGVTDTQYF	TGTGCCCGCCGCATGGGGGTGACAGATACGCAGTATTTT	.	TRBV30	TRBJ2-3	.
CASSQGGGLNTEAFF	TGCGCCAGCAGCCAAGGCGGGGGGCTAAACACTGAAGCTTTCTTT	.	TRBV4-1	TRBJ1-1	.
CASMGFDGYTF	TGTGCCAGCATGGGGTTTGATGGCTACACCTTC	.	TRBV25-1	TRBJ1-2	.
CASSQRTGWNTEAFF	TGCGCCAGCAGCCAACGGACAGGATGGAACACTGAAGCTTTCTTT	TRBD1	TRBV4-3	TRBJ1-1	.